One sample yielded the 10 T cell receptor beta chains listed below, sequenced in a study of blood T cell repertoires in COVID-19. The table came from immunoSEQ multiplex PCR; TCRdb's copy has only in-frame clones and leaves some out. The sample includes hundreds of thousands of clones, approximately 88% of them seen just once. The source material was peripheral blood. The receptors come from a woman between 25 and 40 years old who had recovered from COVID-19.

V gene TRBV7-9 combines with J gene TRBJ2-4, with a tentative D call TRBD2 (7 bases). The CDR3 is 18 residues long. CDR1 is SEHNR and CDR2 is FQNEAQ in the germline V gene (reference sequence). V shed 4 bases and J shed 0 bases, with 19 bases lying between them. This chain's CDR3 is CASSSPGGEGLAKNIQYF. Here the CDR3 DNA reads TGTGCCAGCAGCTCGCCGGGGGGCGAGGGGTTAGCCAAAAACATTCAGTACTTC. The whole variable domain, filled in from reference TRBV7-9 and TRBJ2-4, reads DTGVSQNPRHKITKRGQNVTFRCDPISEHNRLYWYRQTLGQGPEFLTYFQNEAQLEKSRLLSDRFSAERPKGSFSTLEIQRTEQGDSAMYLCASSSPGGEGLAKNIQYFGAGTRLSVL.

The chain employs TRBV2 and TRBJ2-7; the match to TRBD1 covers 7 bases. The CDR3 has 12 amino acids. From germline, CDR1 is SNHLY and CDR2 FYNNEI. Trimming removed 10 bases from V and 2 bases from J; junction bases left unmatched: 5. Written as DNA, the CDR3 is TGTGCCACCAGACAGGGCACCTACGAGCAGTACTTC. The encoded protein is CATRQGTYEQYF.

The rearrangement links TRBV6-4 to TRBJ1-1; TRBD1 agrees at 9 bases. The CDR3 totals 14 residues. From germline, CDR1 is MRHNA and CDR2 SNTAGT. V gave up 5 bases and J gave up 4 bases; unmatched junction bases: 5. The chain's CDR3 is CASSTTGGGTEAFF. The CDR3 DNA sequence: TGTGCCAGCAGTACGACAGGGGGAGGCACTGAAGCTTTCTTT.

This clone was found a few times. This same CDR3 is encoded by further DNA sequences in the sample. The gene calls are TRBV28 and TRBJ1-5, with 9 bases identical to TRBD1. Germline V lookup: CDR1 MDHEN, CDR2 SYDVKM. The CDR3 covers 15 residues. The V segment lost 4 bases and the J segment 7 bases; nucleotides outside the gene matches: 8. The CDR3 reads CASSSRDRVYQPQHF. The CDR3 bases are TGTGCCAGCAGTTCCCGGGACAGGGTATACCAGCCCCAGCATTTT.

This chain connects TRBV2 to TRBJ1-1, with 9 bases lining up with TRBD1. Germline lookup yields CDR1 SNHLY and CDR2 FYNNEI. This CDR3 has 16 residues. With 9 bases clipped from V and 1 base from J, the junction kept 12 bases outside the gene matches. DNA for the CDR3: TGTGCCAGACTTACAGGGGGCTACAGAGGGAACACTGAAGCTTTCTTT. Translation gives CARLTGGYRGNTEAFF.

CDR3 in amino acids: CASSTSGGANVLTF. The CDR3 DNA reads TGTGCCAGCAGCACCTCGGGGGGGGCCAACGTCCTGACTTTC. The chain links TRBV13 to TRBJ2-6; a weak D match, TRBD2 (5 bases). The CDR3 is 14 residues long. Trimming shortened V by 5 bases and J by 4 bases, and 9 bases separated the two germline ends. In germline, CDR1 is PRHDT, CDR2 FYEKMQ (reference sequence).

This clone is a singleton in its sample. This chain joins TRBV28 and TRBJ1-2, with 9 bases fitting TRBD1. Germline CDR1 MDHEN, CDR2 SYDVKM. The CDR3 totals 15 residues. The J segment lost 8 bases and the V segment lost 6 bases, leaving 13 bases of the junction unmatched. The CDR3 loop is CASSQTPQGARGYTF. The CDR3 DNA is TGTGCCAGCAGCCAAACCCCACAGGGGGCCCGAGGCTACACCTTC.

The chain is built from TRBV4-2 and TRBJ1-4, with D possibly TRBD1 on 6 matching bases. The CDR3 is 14 residues long. Germline V gene sequence: CDR1 LGHNA, CDR2 YNFKEQ. Trimming took off 4 bases at V and 8 bases at J, with 14 bases between the two ends. The CDR3 reads CASSRTAREEKLFF. In nucleotides, the CDR3 is TGTGCCAGCAGCCGGACAGCCAGGGAGGAAAAACTGTTTTTT.

Only one count was recorded for this clone. The V gene is TRBV7-8, the J gene TRBJ2-1; TRBD1 agrees at 11 bases. J lost 9 bases, V lost 2 bases, and 6 bases had no gene match. The CDR3 runs to 15 residues. In germline, CDR1 is SGHVS, CDR2 FQNEAQ. CDR3 nucleotide sequence: TGTGCCAGCAGCTTACAAGGACAGGGGGCTAGTGAGCAGTTCTTC. Protein sequence: CASSLQGQGASEQFF.

The count of this clone is one. The chain has TRBV7-9 and TRBJ2-1; 10 nucleotides agree with TRBD1. Germline CDR1 is SEHNR and CDR2 is FQNEAQ (reference sequence). The CDR3 covers 15 residues. The V gene end was trimmed by 6 bases and the J gene end by 0 bases; junction bases not matched to a gene: 2. The CDR3 loop is CASRGQGSSYNEQFF. The CDR3 region has the DNA TGTGCCAGCAGGGGACAGGGGAGCTCCTACAATGAGCAGTTCTTC.